This T cell receptor (beta chain) was identified during a study of CXCR4 blockade with PD-1 therapy in pancreatic cancer. The CDR3 has 15 amino acids. Assay: immunoSEQ multiplex PCR; the TCRdb copy retains only in-frame clones and omits some. The data show 420 or so clones, around 70% seen once. Sequenced here: tumor tissue, sampled before culture. This sequence originates from a human donor with pancreatic ductal adenocarcinoma. The chain joins TRBV7-5 to TRBJ1-4. TRBV7-5 represents a pseudogene. DNA for the CDR3: TGTGCCAGCAGCTTAGTGGGAGGAAGCCTTGAAAAACTGTTTTTT. Amino acids: CASSLVGGSLEKLFF.